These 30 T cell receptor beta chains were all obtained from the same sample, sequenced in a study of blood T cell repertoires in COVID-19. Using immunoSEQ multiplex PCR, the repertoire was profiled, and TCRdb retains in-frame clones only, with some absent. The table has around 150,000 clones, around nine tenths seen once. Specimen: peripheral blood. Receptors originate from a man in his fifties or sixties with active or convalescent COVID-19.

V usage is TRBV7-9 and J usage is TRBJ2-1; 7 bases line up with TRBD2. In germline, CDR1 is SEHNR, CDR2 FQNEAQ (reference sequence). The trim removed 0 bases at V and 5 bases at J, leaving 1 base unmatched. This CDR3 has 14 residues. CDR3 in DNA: TGTGCCAGCAGCTTAGCTAGCGGGCACAATGAGCAGTTCTTC. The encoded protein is CASSLASGHNEQFF.

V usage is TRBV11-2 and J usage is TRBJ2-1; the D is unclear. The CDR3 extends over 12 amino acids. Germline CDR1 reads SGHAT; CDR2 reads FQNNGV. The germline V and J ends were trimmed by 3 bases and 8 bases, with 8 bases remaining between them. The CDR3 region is CASSFAVDEQFF. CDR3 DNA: TGTGCCAGCAGCTTCGCAGTGGATGAGCAGTTCTTC.

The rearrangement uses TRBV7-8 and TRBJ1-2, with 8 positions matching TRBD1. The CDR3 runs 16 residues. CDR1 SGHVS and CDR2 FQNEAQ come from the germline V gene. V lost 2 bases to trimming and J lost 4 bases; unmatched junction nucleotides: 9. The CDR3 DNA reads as TGTGCCAGCAGCTTATCCCATACAGGGGGAAGCTATGGCTACACCTTC. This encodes CASSLSHTGGSYGYTF.

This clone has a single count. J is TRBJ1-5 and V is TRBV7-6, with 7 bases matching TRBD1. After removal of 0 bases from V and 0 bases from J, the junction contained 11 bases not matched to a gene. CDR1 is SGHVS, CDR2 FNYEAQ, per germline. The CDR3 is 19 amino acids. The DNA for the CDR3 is TGTGCCAGCAGCTTAGCCTATGGACAGGCGCTTTATAGCAATCAGCCCCAGCATTTT. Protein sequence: CASSLAYGQALYSNQPQHF.

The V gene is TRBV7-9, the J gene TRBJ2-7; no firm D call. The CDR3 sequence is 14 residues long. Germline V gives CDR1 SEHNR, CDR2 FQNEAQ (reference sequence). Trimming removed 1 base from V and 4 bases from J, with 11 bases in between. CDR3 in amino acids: CASSLGEPFYEQYF. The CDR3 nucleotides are TGTGCCAGCAGCTTAGGAGAACCATTTTACGAGCAGTACTTC.

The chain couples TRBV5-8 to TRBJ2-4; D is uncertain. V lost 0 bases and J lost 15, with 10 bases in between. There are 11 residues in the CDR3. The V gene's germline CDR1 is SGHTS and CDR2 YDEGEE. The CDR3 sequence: CASSLEPLWYF. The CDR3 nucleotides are TGTGCCAGCAGCTTGGAGCCCCTCTGGTACTTC.

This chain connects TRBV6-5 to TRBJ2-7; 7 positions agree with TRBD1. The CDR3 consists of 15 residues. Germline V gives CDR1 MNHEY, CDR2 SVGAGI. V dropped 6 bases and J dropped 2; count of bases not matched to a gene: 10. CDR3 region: CASRTGTVNTYEQYF. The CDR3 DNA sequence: TGTGCCAGCAGGACAGGGACAGTGAATACCTACGAGCAGTACTTC.

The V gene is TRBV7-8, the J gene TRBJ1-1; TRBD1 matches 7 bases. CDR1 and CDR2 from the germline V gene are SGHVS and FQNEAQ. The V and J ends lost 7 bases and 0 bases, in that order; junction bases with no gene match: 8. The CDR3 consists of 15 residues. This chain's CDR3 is CASIDITGVNTEAFF. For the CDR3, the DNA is TGTGCCAGCATAGATATTACAGGGGTGAACACTGAAGCTTTCTTT.

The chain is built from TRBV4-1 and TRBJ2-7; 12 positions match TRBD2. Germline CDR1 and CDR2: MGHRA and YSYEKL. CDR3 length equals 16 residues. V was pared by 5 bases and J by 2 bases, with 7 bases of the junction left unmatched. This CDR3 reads CASSSGLAGAAYEQYF. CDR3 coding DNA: TGCGCCAGCAGCTCGGGACTAGCGGGTGCAGCCTACGAGCAGTACTTC.

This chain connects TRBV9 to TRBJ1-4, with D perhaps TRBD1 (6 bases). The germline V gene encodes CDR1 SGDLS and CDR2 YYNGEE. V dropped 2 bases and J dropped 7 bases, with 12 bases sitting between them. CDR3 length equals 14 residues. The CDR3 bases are TGTGCCAGCAGCGTCAGGGGATTCGGTGAAAAACTGTTTTTT. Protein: CASSVRGFGEKLFF.

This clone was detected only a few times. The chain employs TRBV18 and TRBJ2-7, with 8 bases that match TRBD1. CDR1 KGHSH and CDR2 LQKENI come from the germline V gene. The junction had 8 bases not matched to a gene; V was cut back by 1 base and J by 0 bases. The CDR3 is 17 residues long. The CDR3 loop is CASSPLNSGGISYEQYF. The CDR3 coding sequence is TGTGCCAGCTCACCACTGAACTCAGGGGGCATCTCCTACGAGCAGTACTTC. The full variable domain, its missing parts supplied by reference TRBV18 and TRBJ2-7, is NAGVMQNPRHLVRRRGQEARLRCSPMKGHSHVYWYRQLPEEGLKFMVYLQKENIIDESGMPKERFSAEFPKEGPSILRIQQVVRGDSAAYFCASSPLNSGGISYEQYFGPGTRLTVT.

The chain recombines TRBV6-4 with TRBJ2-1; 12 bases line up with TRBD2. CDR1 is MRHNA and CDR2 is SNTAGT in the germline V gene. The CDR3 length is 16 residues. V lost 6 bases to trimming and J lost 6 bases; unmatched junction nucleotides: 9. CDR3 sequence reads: CASRPSLAGGPNEQFF. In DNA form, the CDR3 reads TGTGCCAGCAGACCTAGCCTAGCGGGAGGGCCCAATGAGCAGTTCTTC.

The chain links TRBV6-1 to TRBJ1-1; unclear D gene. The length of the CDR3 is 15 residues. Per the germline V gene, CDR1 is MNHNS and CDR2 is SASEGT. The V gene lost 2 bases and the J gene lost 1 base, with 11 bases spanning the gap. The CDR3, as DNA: TGTGCCAGCAGTGAAATCACAGCTTCGAACACTGAAGCTTTCTTT. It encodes CASSEITASNTEAFF.

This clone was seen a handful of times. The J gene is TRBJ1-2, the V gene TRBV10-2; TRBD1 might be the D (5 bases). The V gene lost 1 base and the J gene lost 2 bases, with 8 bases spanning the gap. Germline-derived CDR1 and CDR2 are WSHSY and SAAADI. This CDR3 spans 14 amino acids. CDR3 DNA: TGCGCCAGCAGTGAGTACAGGACCAACTATGGCTACACCTTC. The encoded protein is CASSEYRTNYGYTF.

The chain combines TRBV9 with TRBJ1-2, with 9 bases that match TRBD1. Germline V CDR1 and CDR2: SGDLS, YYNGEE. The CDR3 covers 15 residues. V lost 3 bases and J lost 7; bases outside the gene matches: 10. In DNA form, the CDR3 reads TGTGCCAGCAGCGCCCTGGGACAGGGCAGAAGTGGCTACACCTTC. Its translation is CASSALGQGRSGYTF.

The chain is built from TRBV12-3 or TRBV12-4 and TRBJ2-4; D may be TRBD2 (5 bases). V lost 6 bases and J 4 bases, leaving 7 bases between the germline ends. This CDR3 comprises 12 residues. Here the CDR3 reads CASSRLKNIQYF. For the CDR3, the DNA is TGTGCCAGCAGCCGACTAAAAAACATTCAGTACTTC.

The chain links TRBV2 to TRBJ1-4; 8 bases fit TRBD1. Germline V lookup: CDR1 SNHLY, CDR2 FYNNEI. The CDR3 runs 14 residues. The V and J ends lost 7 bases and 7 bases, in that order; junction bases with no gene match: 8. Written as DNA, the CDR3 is TGTGCCAGCATTTGGGACAGGAAATCTGAAAAACTGTTTTTT. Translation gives CASIWDRKSEKLFF.

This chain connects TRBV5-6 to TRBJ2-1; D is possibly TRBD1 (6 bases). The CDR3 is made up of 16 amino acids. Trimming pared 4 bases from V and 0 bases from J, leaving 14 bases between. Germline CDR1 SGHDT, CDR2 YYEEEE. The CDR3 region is CASSLRTVSSYNEQFF. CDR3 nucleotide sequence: TGTGCCAGCAGCCTAAGGACAGTGAGCTCCTACAATGAGCAGTTCTTC. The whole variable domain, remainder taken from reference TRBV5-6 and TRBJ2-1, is DAGVTQSPTHLIKTRGQQVTLRCSPKSGHDTVSWYQQALGQGPQFIFQYYEEEERQRGNFPDRFSGHQFPNYSSELNVNALLLGDSALYLCASSLRTVSSYNEQFFGPGTRLTVL.

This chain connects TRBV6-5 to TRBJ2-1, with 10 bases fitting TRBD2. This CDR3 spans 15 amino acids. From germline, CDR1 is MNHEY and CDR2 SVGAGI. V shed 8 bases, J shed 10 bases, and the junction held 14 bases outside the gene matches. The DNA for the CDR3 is TGTGCCAGCTCCCCTGGGCTAGCGGGAGAGGGGGAGCAGTTCTTC. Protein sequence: CASSPGLAGEGEQFF.

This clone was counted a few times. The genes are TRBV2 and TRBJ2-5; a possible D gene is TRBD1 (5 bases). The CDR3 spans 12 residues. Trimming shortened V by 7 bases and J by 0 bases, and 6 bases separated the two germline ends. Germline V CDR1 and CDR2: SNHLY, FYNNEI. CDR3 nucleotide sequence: TGTGCCAGCAACAGGTACCAAGAGACCCAGTACTTC. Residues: CASNRYQETQYF.

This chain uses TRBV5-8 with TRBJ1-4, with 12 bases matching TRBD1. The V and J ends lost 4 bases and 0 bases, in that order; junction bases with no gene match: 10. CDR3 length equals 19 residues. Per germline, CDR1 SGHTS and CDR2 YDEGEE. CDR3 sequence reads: CASSKGQGAGFATNEKLFF. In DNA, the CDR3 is TGTGCCAGCAGCAAGGGACAGGGGGCCGGCTTTGCAACTAATGAAAAACTGTTTTTT.

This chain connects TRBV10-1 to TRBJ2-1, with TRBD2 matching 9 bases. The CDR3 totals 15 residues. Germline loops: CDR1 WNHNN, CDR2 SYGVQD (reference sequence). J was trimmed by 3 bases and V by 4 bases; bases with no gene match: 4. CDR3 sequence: CASSGGLAGYNEQFF. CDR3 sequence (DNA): TGCGCCAGCAGTGGGGGACTAGCAGGCTACAATGAGCAGTTCTTC.

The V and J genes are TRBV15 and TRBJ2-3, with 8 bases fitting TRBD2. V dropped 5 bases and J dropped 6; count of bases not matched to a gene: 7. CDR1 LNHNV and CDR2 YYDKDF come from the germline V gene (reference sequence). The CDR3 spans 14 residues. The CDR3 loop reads CATSPTPGGDTQYF. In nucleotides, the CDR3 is TGTGCCACCAGCCCCACCCCGGGAGGGGATACGCAGTATTTT. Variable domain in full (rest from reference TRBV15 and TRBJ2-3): DAMVIQNPRYQVTQFGKPVTLSCSQTLNHNVMYWYQQKSSQAPKLLFHYYDKDFNNEADTPDNFQSRRPNTSFCFLDIRSPGLGDTAMYLCATSPTPGGDTQYFGPGTRLTVL.

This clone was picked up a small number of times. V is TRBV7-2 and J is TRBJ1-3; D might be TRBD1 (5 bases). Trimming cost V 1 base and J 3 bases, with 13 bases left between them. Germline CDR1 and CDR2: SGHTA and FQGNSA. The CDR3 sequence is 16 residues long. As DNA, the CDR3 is TGTGCCAGCAGCTTAGACGGGGGGATCAGTGGAAACACCATATATTTT. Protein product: CASSLDGGISGNTIYF.

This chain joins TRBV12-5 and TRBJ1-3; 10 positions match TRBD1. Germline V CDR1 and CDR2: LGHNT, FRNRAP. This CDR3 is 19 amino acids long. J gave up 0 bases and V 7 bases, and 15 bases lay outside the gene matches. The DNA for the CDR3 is TGTGCTAGTGCCTATGACCGGGACAGGGGACTCTTCTCTGGAAACACCATATATTTT. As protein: CASAYDRDRGLFSGNTIYF.

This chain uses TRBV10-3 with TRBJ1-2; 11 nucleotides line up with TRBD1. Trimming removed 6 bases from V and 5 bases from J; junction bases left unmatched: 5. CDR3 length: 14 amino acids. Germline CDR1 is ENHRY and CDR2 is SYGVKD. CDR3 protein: CAISPGQGGYGYTF. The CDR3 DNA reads TGTGCCATCAGCCCGGGACAGGGGGGTTATGGCTACACCTTC.

The CDR3 reads CASSLRPAGITDTQYF. DNA for the CDR3: TGTGCCAGCAGCTTAAGGCCAGCGGGTATCACAGATACGCAGTATTTT. The V and J genes are TRBV7-6 and TRBJ2-3; a possible D gene is TRBD2 (6 bases). V shed 2 bases and J shed 2 bases, with 14 bases lying between them. This CDR3 spans 16 amino acids. Germline lookup yields CDR1 SGHVS and CDR2 FNYEAQ.

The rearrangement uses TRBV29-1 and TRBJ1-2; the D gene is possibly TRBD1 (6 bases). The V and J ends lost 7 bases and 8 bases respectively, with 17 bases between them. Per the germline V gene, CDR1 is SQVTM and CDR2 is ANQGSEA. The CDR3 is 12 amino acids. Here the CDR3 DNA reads TGCAGCGCTTTTCCAGGGGTAGCGGGCTACACCTTC. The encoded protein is CSAFPGVAGYTF.

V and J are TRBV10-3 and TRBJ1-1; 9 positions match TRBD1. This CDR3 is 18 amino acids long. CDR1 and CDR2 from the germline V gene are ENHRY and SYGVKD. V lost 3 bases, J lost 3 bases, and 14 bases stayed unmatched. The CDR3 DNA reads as TGTGCCATCAGTGAACTTTGGGACAGGGATGATTCGGACACTGAAGCTTTCTTT. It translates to CAISELWDRDDSDTEAFF.

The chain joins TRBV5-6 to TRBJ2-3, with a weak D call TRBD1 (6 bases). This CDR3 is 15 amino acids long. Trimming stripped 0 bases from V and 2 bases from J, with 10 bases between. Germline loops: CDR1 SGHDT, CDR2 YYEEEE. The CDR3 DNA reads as TGTGCCAGCAGCTTGGTTACAGGGATCACAGATACGCAGTATTTT. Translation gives CASSLVTGITDTQYF.